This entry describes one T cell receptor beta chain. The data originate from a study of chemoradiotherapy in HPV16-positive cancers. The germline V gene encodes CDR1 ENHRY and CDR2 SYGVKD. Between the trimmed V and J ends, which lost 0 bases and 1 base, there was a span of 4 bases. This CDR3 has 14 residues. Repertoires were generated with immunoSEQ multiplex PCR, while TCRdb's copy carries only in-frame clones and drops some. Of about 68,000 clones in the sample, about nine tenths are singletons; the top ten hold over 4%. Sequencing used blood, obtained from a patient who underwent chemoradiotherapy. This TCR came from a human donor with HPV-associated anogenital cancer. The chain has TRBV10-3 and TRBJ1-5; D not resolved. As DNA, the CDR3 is TGTGCCATCAGTGAGTCGGGAAGCAATCAGCCCCAGCATTTT. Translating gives CAISESGSNQPQHF.